This TCR beta chain was obtained from a study of blood T cell repertoires in COVID-19. For the study at large: PBMCs, B-cell-depleted T cells, or T cells provided the cDNA or gDNA that made up the material.

CDR1 MNHEY and CDR2 SMNVEV come from the germline V gene (reference sequence). This CDR3 is 18 amino acids long. V lost 3 bases and J lost 6; bases outside the gene matches: 12. Sequencing was performed with immunoSEQ multiplex PCR; in TCRdb, only in-frame clones are kept and a portion is missing. The table has tens of thousands of clones, about 77% seen once; the top ten hold approximately 6.3%. The chain links TRBV27 to TRBJ1-6; 9 bases line up with TRBD1. The sequenced sample consisted of peripheral blood. This sequence originates from a man between 65 and 85 years old with COVID-19, enrolled during active disease. CDR3 sequence: CASSFYGAGTGSNSPLHF. In nucleotides, the CDR3 is TGTGCCAGCAGTTTTTATGGGGCCGGGACAGGGAGTAATTCACCCCTCCACTTT.